This TCR beta chain came from a study of cytomegalovirus exposure and HLA in healthy donors. Notes on the study in general: Roughly even sequencing depth across donors was the assumption behind the presence/absence analyses.

This clone was counted a single time. Its matching antigen is unknown. V was clipped by 4 bases and J by 4 bases; unmatched bases: 2. CDR1 is MNHEY, CDR2 SMNVEV, per germline (reference sequence). There are 13 residues in the CDR3. PCR was performed using 60 Vbeta and 13 Jbeta primers. Data came from immunoSEQ multiplex PCR; TCRdb stores just in-frame clones and leaves some out. Among roughly 300,000 clones listed, 75% to 90% were seen once. The sample comprised PBMCs. This chain uses TRBV27 with TRBJ1-2; 8 bases are shared with TRBD1. This receptor was identified in a man between 40 and 49 years old in good health and CMV-seropositive. The CDR3 reads CASSYRGSYGYTF. The CDR3 DNA reads as TGTGCCAGCAGTTACAGGGGGAGCTATGGCTACACCTTC.